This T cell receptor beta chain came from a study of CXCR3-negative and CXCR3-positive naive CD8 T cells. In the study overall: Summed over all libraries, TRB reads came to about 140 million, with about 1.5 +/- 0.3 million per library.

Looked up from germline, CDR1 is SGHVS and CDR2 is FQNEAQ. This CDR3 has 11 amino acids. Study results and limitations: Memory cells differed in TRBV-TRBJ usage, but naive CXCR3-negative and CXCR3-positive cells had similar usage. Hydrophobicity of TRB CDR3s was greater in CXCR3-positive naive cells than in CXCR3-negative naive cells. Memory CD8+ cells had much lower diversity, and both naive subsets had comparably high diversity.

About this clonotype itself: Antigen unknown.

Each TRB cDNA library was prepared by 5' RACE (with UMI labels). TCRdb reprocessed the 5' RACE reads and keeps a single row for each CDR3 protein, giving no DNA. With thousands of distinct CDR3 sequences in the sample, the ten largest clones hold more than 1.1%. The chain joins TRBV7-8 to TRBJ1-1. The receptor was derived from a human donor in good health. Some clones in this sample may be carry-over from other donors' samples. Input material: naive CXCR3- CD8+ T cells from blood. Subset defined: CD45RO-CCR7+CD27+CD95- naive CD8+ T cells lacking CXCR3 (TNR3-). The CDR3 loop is CASSFSAEAFF.